This T cell receptor beta chain was obtained from a study of T cell responses to AZD1222 COVID-19 vaccine. General study points: Seropositive AZD1222 recipients at baseline numbered only 5 or 6. A mostly white British donor set with more females was recruited, and clonal diversity was possibly underestimated. Variant regions that are unmutated are reportedly the target of nearly half of spike-specific TCRs. Researchers took repertoire samples only after the peak T cell response had come.

Germline CDR1 is SGHKS and CDR2 is YYEKEE (reference sequence). This CDR3 has 16 amino acids. V lost 7 bases and J 0 bases, leaving 17 bases between the germline ends. Produced via immunoSEQ multiplex PCR; TCRdb's table is partial and in-frame only. This repertoire shows some 250,000 clones, almost 95% found once; its top ten account for roughly 0.6%. In the case of this clone: No antigen is known for it.

This receptor was taken from an adult who received the AZD1222 COVID-19 vaccine. Material: peripheral blood, obtained 28 days after the second AZD1222 dose. The rearrangement joins TRBV5-5 to TRBJ2-1, with a tentative D call TRBD2 (5 bases). The CDR3 DNA is TGTGCCAGCTTTGGAGACGGGGTATCCTCCTACAATGAGCAGTTCTTC. Its translation: CASFGDGVSSYNEQFF.